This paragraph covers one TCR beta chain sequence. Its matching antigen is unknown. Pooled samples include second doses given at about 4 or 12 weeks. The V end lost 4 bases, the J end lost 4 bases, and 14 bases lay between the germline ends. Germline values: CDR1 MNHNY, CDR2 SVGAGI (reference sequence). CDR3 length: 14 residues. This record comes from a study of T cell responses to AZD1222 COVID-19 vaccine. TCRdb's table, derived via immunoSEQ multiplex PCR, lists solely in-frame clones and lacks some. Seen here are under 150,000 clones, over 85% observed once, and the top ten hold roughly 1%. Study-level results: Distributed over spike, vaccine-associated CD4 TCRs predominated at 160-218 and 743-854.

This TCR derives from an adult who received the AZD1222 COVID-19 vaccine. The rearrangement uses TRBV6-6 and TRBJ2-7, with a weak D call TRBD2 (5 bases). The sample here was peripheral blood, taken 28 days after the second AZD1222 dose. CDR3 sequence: CASSSRLLGYEQYF. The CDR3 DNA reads TGTGCCAGCAGTTCTCGACTACTCGGGTACGAGCAGTACTTC.